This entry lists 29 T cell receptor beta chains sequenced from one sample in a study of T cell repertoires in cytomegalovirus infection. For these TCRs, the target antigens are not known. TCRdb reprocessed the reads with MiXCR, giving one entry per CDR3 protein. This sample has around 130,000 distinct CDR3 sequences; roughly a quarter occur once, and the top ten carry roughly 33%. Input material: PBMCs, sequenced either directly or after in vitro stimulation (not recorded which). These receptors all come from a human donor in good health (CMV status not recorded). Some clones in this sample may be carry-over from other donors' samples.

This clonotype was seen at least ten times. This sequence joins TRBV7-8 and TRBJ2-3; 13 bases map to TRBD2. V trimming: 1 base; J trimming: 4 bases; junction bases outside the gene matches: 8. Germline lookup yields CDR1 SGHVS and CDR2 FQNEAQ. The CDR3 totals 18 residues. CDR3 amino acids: CASSLDRTSGSLADTQYF. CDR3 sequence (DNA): TGTGCCAGCAGCTTAGACAGGACTAGCGGGAGTCTTGCAGATACGCAGTATTTT.

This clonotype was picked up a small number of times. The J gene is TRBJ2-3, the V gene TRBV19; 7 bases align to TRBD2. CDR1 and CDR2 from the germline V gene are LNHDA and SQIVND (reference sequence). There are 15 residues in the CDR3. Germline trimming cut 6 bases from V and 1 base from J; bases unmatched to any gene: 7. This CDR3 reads CASRGSSGRTDTQYF. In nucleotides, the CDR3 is TGTGCCAGTAGGGGATCTAGCGGCCGCACAGATACGCAGTATTTT.

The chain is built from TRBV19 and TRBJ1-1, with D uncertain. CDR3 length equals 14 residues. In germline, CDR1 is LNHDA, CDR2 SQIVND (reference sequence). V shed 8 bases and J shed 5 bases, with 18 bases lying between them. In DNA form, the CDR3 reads TGTGCCAGTTGGAAAGGGCCCACGAGGACTGAAGCTTTCTTT. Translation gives CASWKGPTRTEAFF.

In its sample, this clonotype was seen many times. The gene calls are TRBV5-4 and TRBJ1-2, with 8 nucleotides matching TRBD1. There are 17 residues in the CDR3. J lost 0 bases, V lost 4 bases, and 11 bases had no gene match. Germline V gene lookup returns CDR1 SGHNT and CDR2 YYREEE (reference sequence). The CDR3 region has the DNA TGTGCCAGCAGCCCGGACAGGGCCCCTGGGGCTAACTATGGCTACACCTTC. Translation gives CASSPDRAPGANYGYTF.

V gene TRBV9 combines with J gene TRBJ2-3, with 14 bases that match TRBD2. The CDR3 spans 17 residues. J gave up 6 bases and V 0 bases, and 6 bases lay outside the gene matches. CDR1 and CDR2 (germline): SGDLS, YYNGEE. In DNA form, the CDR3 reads TGTGCCAGCAGCGTAGTAGGGACTAGCGGGAGTAAGGATACGCAGTATTTT. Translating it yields CASSVVGTSGSKDTQYF.

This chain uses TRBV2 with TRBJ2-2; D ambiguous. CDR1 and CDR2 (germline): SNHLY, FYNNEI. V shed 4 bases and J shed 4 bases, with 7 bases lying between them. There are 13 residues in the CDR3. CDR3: CASSGEVTGELFF. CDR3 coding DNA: TGTGCCAGCAGTGGAGAGGTCACCGGGGAGCTGTTTTTT.

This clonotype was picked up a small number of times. DNA of the CDR3: TGTGCCAGCAGTTTCGGGGAACTAGCGGGAGTCCCGTACAATGAGCAGTTCTTC. It yields the protein CASSFGELAGVPYNEQFF. V and J are TRBV28 and TRBJ2-1, with TRBD2 matching 11 bases. This CDR3 has 18 amino acids. The trim removed 3 bases at V and 4 bases at J, leaving 11 bases unmatched. Germline values: CDR1 MDHEN, CDR2 SYDVKM.

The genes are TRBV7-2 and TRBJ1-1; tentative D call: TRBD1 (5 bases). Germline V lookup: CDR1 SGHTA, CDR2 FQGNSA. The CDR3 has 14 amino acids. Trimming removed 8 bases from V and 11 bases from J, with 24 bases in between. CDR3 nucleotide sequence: TGTGCCAGCCTCCGTCAACTATCAGGGACGTCCGCTTTCTTT. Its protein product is CASLRQLSGTSAFF.

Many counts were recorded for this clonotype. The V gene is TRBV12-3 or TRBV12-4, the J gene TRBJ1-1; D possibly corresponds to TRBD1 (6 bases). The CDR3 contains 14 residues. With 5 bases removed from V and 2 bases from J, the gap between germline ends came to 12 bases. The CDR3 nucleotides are TGTGCCAGCAGTCCCACCGGGACAAACACTGAAGCTTTCTTT. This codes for CASSPTGTNTEAFF.

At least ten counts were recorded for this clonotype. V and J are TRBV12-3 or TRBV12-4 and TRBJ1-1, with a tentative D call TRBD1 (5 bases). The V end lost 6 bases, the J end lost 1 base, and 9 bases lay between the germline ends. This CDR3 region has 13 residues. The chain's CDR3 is CASRLRGNTEAFF. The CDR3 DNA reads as TGTGCCAGCAGGCTAAGGGGGAACACTGAAGCTTTCTTT.

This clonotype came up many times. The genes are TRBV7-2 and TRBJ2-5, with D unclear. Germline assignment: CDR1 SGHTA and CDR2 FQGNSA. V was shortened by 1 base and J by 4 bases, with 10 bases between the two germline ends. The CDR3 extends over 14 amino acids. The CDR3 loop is CASSLDTTRETQYF. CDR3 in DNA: TGTGCCAGCAGCTTAGATACGACCCGAGAGACCCAGTACTTC.

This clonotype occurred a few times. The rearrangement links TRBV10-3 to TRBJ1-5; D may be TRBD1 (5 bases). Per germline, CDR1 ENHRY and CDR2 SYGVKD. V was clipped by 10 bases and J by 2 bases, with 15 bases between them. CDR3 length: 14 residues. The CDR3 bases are TGTGCCACTAAAGGGGTTGGGGGCAATCAGCCCCAGCATTTT. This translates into CATKGVGGNQPQHF.

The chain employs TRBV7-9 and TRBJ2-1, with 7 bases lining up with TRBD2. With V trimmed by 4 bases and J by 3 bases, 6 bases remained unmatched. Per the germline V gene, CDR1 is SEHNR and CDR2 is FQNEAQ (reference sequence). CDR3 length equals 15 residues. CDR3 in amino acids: CASSSPAGVYNEQFF. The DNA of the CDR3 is TGTGCCAGCAGCTCCCCGGCGGGAGTCTACAATGAGCAGTTCTTC.

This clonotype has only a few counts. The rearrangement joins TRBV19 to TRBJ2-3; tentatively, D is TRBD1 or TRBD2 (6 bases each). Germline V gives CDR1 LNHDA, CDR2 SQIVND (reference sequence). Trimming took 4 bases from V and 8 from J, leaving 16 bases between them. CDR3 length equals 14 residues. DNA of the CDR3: TGTGCCAGTAGTACCTCCTCAGGGGAGGTTACGCAGTATTTT. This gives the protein CASSTSSGEVTQYF. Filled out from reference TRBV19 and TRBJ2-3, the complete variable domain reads DGGITQSPKYLFRKEGQNVTLSCEQNLNHDAMYWYRQDPGQGLRLIYYSQIVNDFQKGDIAEGYSVSREKKESFPLTVTSAQKNPTAFYLCASSTSSGEVTQYFGPGTRLTVL.

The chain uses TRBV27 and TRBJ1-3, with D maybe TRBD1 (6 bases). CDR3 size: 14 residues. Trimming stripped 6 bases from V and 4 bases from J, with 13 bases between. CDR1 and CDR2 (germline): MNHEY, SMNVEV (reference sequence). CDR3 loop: CASRPSGAGNTIYF. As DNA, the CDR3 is TGTGCCAGCAGGCCCTCGGGGGCGGGAAACACCATATATTTT.

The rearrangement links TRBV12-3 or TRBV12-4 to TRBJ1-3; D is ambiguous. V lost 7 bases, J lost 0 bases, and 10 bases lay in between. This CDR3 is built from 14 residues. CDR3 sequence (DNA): TGTGCCAGCACTAAGACACGCTCTGGAAACACCATATATTTT. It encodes CASTKTRSGNTIYF.

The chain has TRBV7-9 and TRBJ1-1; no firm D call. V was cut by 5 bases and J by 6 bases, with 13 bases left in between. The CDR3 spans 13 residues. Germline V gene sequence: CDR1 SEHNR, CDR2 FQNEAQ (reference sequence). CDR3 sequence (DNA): TGTGCCAGCAGCCCGGACGGGAATCCTGAAGCTTTCTTT. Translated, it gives CASSPDGNPEAFF.

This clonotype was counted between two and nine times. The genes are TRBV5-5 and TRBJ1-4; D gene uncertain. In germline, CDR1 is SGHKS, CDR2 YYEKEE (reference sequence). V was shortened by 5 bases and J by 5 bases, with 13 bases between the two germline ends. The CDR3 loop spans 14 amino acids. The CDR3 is CASRRGSQNEKLFF. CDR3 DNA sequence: TGTGCCAGCAGACGTGGCAGTCAGAATGAAAAACTGTTTTTT. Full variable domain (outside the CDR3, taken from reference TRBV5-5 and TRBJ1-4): DAGVTQSPTHLIKTRGQQVTLRCSPISGHKSVSWYQQVLGQGPQFIFQYYEKEERGRGNFPDRFSARQFPNYSSELNVNALLLGDSALYLCASRRGSQNEKLFFGSGTQLSVL.

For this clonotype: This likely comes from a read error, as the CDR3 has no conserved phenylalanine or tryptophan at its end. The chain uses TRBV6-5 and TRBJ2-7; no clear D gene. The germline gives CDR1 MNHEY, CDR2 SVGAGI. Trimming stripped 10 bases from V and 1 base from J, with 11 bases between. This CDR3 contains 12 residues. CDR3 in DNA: TGTGCCACCACCAGTATTTCCTACGAGCAGTACTTA. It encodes CATTSISYEQYL.

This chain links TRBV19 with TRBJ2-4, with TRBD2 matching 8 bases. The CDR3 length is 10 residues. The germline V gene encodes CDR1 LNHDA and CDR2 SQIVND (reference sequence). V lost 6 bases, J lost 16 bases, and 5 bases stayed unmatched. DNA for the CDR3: TGTGCCAGTAGCGGGACTAGTGAATACTTC. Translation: CASSGTSEYF.

The CDR3 DNA is TGTGCCAGCAGATACGTGGAGGGGGCCATGCAGCCCCAGCATTTT. It encodes CASRYVEGAMQPQHF. V usage is TRBV6-2 or TRBV6-3 and J usage is TRBJ1-5; 7 bases match TRBD1. With V trimmed by 6 bases and J by 7 bases, 12 bases remained unmatched. Germline assignment: CDR1 MNHEY and CDR2 SVGEGT. This CDR3 spans 15 amino acids.

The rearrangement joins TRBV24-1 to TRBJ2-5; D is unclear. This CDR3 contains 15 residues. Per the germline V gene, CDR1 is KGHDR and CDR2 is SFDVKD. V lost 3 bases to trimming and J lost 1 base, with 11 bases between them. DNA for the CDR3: TGTGCCACCAGTGATGCAACCGGGCCCCAAGAGACCCAGTACTTC. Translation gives CATSDATGPQETQYF.

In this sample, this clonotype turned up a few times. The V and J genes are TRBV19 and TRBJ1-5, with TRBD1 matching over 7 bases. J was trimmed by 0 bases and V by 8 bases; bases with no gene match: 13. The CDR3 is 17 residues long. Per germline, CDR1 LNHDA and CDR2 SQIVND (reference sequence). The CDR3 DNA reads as TGTGCCAGTCTGACGTCGGCAGGGGGTAATAGCAATCAGCCCCAGCATTTT. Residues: CASLTSAGGNSNQPQHF.

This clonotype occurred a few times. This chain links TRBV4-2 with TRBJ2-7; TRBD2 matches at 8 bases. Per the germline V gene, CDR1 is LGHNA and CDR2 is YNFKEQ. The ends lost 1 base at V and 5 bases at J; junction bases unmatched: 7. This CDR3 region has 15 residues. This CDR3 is CASSQVSGGTNEQYF. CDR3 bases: TGTGCCAGCAGCCAAGTGTCGGGAGGGACCAACGAGCAGTACTTC.

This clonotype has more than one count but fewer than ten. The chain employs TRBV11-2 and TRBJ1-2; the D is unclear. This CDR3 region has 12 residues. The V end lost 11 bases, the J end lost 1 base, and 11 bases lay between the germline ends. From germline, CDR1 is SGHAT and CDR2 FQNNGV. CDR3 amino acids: CASARDNYGYTF. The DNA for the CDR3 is TGTGCCTCGGCCCGGGATAACTATGGCTACACCTTC.

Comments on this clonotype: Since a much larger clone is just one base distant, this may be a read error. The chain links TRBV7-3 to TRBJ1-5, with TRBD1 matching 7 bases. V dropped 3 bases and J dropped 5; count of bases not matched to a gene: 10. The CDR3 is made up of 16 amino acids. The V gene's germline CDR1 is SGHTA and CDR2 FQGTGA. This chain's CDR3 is CASSLVIGTVYQPQHF. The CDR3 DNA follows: TGTGCCAGCAGCTTGGTGATAGGGACAGTGTATCAGCCCCAGCATTTT.

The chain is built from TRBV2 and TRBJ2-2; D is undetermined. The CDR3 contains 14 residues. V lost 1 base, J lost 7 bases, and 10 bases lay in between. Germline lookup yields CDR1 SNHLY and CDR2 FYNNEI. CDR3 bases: TGTGCCAGCAGTGAAGTTGGAGTAGACGGGGAGCTGTTTTTT. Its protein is CASSEVGVDGELFF.

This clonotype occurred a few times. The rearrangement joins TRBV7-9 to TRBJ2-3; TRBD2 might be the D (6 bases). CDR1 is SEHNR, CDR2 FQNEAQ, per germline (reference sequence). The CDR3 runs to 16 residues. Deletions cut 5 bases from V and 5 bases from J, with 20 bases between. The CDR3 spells CASSIPAAGRGDTQYF. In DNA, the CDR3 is TGTGCCAGCAGCATCCCGGCGGCGGGACGGGGAGATACGCAGTATTTT.

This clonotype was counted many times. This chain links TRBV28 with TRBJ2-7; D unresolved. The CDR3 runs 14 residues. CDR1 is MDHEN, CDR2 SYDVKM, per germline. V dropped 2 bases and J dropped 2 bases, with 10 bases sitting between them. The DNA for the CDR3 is TGTGCCAGCAGTTTAGGCCACATAGCCTACGAGCAGTACTTC. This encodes CASSLGHIAYEQYF.